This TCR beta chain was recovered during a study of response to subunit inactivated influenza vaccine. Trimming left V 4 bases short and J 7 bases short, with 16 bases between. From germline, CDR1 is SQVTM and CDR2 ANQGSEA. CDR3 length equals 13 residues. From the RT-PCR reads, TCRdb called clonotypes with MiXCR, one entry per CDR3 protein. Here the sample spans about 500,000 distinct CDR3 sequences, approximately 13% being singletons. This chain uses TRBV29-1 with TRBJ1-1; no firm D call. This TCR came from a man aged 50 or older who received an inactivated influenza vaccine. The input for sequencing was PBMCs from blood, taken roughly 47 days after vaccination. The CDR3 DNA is TGCAGCGTTGGAGGCAGGAACACCCTTGAAGCTTTCTTT. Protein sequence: CSVGGRNTLEAFF.